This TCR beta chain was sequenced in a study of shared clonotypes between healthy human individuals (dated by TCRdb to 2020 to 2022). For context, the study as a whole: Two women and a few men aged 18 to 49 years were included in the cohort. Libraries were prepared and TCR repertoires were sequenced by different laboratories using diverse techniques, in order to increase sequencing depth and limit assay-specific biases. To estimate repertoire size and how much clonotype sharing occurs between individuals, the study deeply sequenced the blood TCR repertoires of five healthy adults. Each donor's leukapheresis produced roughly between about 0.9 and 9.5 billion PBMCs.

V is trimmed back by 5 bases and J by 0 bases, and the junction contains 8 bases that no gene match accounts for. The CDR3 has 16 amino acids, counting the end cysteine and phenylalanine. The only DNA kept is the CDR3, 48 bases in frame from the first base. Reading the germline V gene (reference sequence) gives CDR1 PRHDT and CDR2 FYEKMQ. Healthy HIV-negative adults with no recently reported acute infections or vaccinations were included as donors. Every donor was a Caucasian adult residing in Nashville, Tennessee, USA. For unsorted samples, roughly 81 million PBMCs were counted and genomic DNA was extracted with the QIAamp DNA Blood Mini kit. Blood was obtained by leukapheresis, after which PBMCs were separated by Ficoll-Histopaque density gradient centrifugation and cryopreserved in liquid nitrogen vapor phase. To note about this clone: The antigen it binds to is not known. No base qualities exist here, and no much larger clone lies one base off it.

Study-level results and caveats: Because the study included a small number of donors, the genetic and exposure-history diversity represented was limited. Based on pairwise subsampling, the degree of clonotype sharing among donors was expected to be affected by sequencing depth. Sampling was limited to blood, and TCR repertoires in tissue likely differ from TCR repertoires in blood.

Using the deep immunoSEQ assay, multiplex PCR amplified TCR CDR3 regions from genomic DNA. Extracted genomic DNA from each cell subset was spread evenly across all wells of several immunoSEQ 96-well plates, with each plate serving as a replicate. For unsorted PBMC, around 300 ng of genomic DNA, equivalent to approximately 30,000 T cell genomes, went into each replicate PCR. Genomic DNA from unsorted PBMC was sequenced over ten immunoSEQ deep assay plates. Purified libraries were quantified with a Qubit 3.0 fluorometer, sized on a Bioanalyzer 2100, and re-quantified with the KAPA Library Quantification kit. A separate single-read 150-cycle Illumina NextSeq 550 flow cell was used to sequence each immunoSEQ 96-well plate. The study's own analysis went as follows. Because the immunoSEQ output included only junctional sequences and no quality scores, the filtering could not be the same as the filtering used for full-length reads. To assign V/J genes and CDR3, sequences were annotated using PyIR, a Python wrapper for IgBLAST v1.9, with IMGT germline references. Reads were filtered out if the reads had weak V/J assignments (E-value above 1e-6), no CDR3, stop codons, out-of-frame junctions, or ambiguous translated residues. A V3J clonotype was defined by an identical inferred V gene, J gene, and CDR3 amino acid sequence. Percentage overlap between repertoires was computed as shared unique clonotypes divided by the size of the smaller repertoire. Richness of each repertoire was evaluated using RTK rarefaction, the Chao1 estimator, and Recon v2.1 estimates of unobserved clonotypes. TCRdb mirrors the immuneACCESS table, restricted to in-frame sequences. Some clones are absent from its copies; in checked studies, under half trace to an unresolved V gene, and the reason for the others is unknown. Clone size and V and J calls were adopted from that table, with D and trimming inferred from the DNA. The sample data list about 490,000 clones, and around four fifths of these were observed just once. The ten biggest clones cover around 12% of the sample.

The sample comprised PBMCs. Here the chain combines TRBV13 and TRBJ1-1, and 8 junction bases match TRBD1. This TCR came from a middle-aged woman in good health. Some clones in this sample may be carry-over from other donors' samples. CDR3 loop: CASSPQTGVLNTEAFF. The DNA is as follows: TGTGCCAGCAGCCCGCAGACAGGGGTCTTGAACACTGAAGCTTTCTTT.